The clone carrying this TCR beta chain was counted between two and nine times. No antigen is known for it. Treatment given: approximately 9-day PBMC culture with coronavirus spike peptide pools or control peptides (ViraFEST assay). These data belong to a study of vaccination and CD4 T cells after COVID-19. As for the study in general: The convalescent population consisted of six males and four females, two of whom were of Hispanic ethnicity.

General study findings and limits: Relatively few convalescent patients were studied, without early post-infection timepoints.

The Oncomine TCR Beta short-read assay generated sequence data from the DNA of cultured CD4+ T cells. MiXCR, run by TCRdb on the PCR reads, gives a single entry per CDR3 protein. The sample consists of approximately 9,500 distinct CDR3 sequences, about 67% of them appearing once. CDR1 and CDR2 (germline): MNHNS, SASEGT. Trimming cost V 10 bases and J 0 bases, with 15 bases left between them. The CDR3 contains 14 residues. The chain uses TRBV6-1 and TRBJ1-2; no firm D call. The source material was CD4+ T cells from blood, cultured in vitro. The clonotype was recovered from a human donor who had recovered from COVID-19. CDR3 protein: CATFRQVPNYGYTF. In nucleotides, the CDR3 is TGTGCCACCTTCAGACAAGTACCTAACTATGGCTACACCTTC.